This TCR beta chain was identified during a study of beta chain features in type 1 diabetes. Study at large: Similarity in age, gender and cell yields was seen between patients and healthy donors. Findings of the study overall: The VDJ junctions of type 1 diabetes patients carried fewer insertions and more deletions. Relative to healthy donors, patients appeared to have naive, central memory and Treg TCRB repertoires that were more similar.

This clone was counted between two and nine times. Its target is not known. Since all of the isolated RNA was reverse transcribed, expressed TCRB transcripts were what got sequenced. Sequenced by immunoSEQ multiplex PCR; TCRdb stores in-frame clones only, minus some. The sample records fewer than 500,000 clones, roughly 13% being singletons. Germline CDR1 and CDR2: SQVTM and ANQGSEA. This CDR3 contains 12 residues. With 7 bases clipped from V and 0 bases from J, the junction kept 2 bases outside the gene matches. This clonotype was obtained from a man aged 25 to 40 in good health. The V gene is TRBV29-1, the J gene TRBJ1-1, with 7 bases matching TRBD1. Material for sequencing was naive CD4+ T cells from blood. CDR3 in DNA: TGCAGCGCGGACAGGATGAACACTGAAGCTTTCTTT. The encoded protein is CSADRMNTEAFF.